The 9 T cell receptor beta chains reported below all come from one sample, sequenced in a study of spatial heterogeneity in lung cancer. Overall study findings and caveats: Within tumors, counts of expanded alpha and beta TCRs tracked tumor mutation counts.

Using its own MiXCR run on the 5' RACE reads, TCRdb lists one record per CDR3 protein. In the table there are about 10,000 distinct CDR3 sequences, 9% to 15% of which are singletons. The antigens of these receptors remain unknown. The time point denotes: sample taken at primary tumor resection. The sample here was lung tumor tissue, taken at surgery. These receptors were taken from a male donor with early-stage non-small cell lung cancer.

In this sample, this clonotype is medium-sized. CDR3 in amino acids: CASSDVTEAFF. CDR3 DNA sequence: TGTGCCAGCAGTGATGTGACAGAAGCTTTCTTT. The chain combines TRBV6-1 with TRBJ1-1; D gene ambiguous. Trimming removed 3 bases from V and 8 bases from J, with 7 bases in between. Per germline, CDR1 MNHNS and CDR2 SASEGT. This CDR3 has 11 residues.

The genes are TRBV29-1 and TRBJ2-1, with D uncertain. Germline V CDR1 and CDR2: SQVTM, ANQGSEA. Trimming pared 1 base from V and 6 bases from J, leaving 16 bases between. The CDR3 runs 15 residues. The CDR3 sequence: CSVEVGRRHINEQFF. The CDR3 bases are TGCAGCGTTGAAGTCGGTCGTAGGCACATCAATGAGCAGTTCTTC.

This clonotype came up many times. The chain uses TRBV20-1 and TRBJ2-7; 11 bases fit TRBD2. The CDR3 has 15 residues. Per germline, CDR1 DFQATT and CDR2 SNEGSKA (reference sequence). With 5 bases clipped from V and 6 bases from J, the junction kept 12 bases outside the gene matches. CDR3 bases: TGCAGTGCTTACCATAGCGGGAGGGCGGAAGGCGAGCAGTACTTC. This translates into CSAYHSGRAEGEQYF.

This clonotype was seen many times. This chain uses TRBV14 with TRBJ2-1; perhaps TRBD1 as D (5 bases). The CDR3 totals 14 residues. Trimming removed 4 bases at V and 3 bases at J, with 10 bases between. CDR1 and CDR2 (germline): SGHDN, FVKESK. CDR3 amino acids: CASSRQPNYNEQFF. The CDR3 DNA reads as TGTGCCAGCAGCCGACAGCCCAACTACAATGAGCAGTTCTTC. Full variable domain (outside the CDR3, taken from reference TRBV14 and TRBJ2-1): EAGVTQFPSHSVIEKGQTVTLRCDPISGHDNLYWYRRVMGKEIKFLLHFVKESKQDESGMPNNRFLAERTGGTYSTLKVQPAELEDSGVYFCASSRQPNYNEQFFGPGTRLTVL.

This clonotype has a count of ten or more. The J gene is TRBJ2-1, the V gene TRBV27; 8 bases align to TRBD2. Germline lookup yields CDR1 MNHEY and CDR2 SMNVEV (reference sequence). The ends lost 3 bases at V and 6 bases at J; junction bases unmatched: 7. The CDR3 loop spans 15 amino acids. CDR3 protein: CASSFGSGNFNEQFF. For the CDR3, the DNA is TGTGCCAGCAGTTTTGGTAGCGGGAACTTCAATGAGCAGTTCTTC.

Many counts were recorded for this clonotype. The gene calls are TRBV6-5 and TRBJ1-3; tentatively, D is TRBD1 (6 bases). CDR1 MNHEY and CDR2 SVGAGI come from the germline V gene. This CDR3 spans 18 amino acids. Trimming cost V 6 bases and J 0 bases, with 21 bases left between them. DNA for the CDR3: TGTGCCAGCAGCCGAGGGGGGGCGTTATTCTCCTCTGGAAACACCATATATTTT. It translates to CASSRGGALFSSGNTIYF.

The J gene is TRBJ2-3, the V gene TRBV3-1; D gene ambiguous. The germline V gene has CDR1 LGHDT and CDR2 YNNKEL (reference sequence). Trimming left V 4 bases short and J 2 bases short, with 7 bases between. The CDR3 sequence is 13 residues long. DNA of the CDR3: TGTGCCAGCAGCCCGAGTAACACAGATACGCAGTATTTT. This sequence encodes CASSPSNTDTQYF.

This clonotype ranks as medium-sized. This sequence joins TRBV20-1 and TRBJ2-7, with a weak D call TRBD2 (6 bases). Germline assignment: CDR1 DFQATT and CDR2 SNEGSKA (reference sequence). This CDR3 has 16 residues. The V and J ends lost 1 base and 5 bases respectively, with 21 bases between them. For the CDR3, the DNA is TGCAGTGCTAGAGCTCCTACGGGAGCACCTTCCAACGAGCAGTACTTC. Translated, it gives CSARAPTGAPSNEQYF.

This chain connects TRBV20-1 to TRBJ2-1, with 11 bases that match TRBD1. The CDR3 runs 16 residues. From germline, CDR1 is DFQATT and CDR2 SNEGSKA (reference sequence). The junction had 9 bases not matched to a gene; V was cut back by 6 bases and J by 2 bases. The CDR3 DNA reads as TGCAGTGCCCGCAGGACAGGGGGCTTCACCTACAATGAGCAGTTCTTC. Protein: CSARRTGGFTYNEQFF.